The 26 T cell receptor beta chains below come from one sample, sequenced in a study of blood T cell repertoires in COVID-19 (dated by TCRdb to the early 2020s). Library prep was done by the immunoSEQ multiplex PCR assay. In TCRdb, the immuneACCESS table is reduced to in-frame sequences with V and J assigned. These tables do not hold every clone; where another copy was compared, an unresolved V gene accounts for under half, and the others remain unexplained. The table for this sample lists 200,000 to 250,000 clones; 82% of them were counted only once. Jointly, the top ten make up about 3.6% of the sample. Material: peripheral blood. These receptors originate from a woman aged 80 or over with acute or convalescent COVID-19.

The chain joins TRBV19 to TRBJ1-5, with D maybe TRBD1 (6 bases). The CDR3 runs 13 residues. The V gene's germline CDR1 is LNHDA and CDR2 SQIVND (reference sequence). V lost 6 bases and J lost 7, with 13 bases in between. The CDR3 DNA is TGTGCCAGTAGACCACAGGGCCGGCAGCCCCAGCATTTT. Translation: CASRPQGRQPQHF.

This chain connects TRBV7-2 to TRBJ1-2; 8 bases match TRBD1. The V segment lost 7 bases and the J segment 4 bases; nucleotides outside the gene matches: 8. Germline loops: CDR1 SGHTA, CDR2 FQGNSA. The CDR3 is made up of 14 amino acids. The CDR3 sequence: CASNLLTGVYGYTF. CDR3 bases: TGTGCCAGCAACCTTTTGACAGGGGTCTATGGCTACACCTTC.

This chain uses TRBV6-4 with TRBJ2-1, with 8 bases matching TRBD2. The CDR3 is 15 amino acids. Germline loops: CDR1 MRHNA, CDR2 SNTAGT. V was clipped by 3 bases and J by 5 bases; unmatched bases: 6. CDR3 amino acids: CASSEEAGDHNEQFF. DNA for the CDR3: TGTGCCAGCAGTGAGGAAGCGGGGGACCACAATGAGCAGTTCTTC.

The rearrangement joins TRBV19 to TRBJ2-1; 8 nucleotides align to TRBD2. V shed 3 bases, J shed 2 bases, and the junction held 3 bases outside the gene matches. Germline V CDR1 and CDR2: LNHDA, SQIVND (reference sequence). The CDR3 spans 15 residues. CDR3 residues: CASSISGGAYNEQFF. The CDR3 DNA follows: TGTGCCAGTAGTATCAGCGGGGGAGCCTACAATGAGCAGTTCTTC.

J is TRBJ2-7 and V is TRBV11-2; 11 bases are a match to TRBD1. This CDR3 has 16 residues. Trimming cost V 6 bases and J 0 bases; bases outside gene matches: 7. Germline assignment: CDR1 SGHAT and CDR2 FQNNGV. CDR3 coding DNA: TGTGCCAGCAGGGACAGGGGGCAGGGCCTCTCCTACGAGCAGTACTTC. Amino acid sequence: CASRDRGQGLSYEQYF.

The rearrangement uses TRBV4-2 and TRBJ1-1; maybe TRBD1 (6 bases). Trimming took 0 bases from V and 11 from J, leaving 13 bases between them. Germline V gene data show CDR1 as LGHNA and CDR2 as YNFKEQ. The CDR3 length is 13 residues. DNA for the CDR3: TGTGCCAGCAGCCAAGAAACAGGGTCGGAGGCTTTCTTT. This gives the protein CASSQETGSEAFF.

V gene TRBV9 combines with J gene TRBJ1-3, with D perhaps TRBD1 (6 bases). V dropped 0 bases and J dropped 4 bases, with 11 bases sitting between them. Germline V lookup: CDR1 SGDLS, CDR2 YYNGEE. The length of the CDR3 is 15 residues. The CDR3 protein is CASSVGGTRGNTIYF. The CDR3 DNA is TGTGCCAGCAGCGTAGGGGGGACACGAGGAAACACCATATATTTT.

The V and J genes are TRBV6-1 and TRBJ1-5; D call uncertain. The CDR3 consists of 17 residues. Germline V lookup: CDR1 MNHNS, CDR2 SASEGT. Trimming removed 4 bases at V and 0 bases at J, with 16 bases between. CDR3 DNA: TGTGCCAGCAGTGCCGTACCCCAGGCGATTAGCAATCAGCCCCAGCATTTT. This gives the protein CASSAVPQAISNQPQHF.

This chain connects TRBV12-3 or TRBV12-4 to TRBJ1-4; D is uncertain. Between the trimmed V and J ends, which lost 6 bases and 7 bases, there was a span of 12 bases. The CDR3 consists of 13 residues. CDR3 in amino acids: CASSAGAVEKLFF. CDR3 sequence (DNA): TGTGCCAGCAGCGCGGGTGCTGTTGAAAAACTGTTTTTT.

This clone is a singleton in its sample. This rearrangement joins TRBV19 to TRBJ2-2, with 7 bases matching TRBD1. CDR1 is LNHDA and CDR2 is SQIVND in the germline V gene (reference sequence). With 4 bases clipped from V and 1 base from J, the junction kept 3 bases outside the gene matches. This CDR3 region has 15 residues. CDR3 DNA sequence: TGTGCCAGTAGTAGACGGACAGGGAACACCGGGGAGCTGTTTTTT. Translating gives CASSRRTGNTGELFF.

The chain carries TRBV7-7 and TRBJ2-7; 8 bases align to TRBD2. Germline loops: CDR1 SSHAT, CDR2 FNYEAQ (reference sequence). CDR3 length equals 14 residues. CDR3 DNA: TGTGCTAGCGCAGCAAGCGGGGGACCTAACGAGCAGTACTTC. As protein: CASAASGGPNEQYF.

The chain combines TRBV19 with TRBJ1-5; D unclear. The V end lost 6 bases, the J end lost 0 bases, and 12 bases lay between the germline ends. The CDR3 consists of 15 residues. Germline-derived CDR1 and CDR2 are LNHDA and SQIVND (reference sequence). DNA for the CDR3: TGTGCCAGTAGCTTTCCTTTCTATAGCAATCAGCCCCAGCATTTT. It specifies CASSFPFYSNQPQHF.

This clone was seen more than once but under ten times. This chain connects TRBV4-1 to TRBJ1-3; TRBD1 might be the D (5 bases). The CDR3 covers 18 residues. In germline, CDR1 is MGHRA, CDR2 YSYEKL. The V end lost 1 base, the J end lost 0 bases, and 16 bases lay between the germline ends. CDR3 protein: CASSQVYRGSLSGNTIYF. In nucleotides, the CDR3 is TGCGCCAGCAGCCAAGTTTATAGGGGATCCCTCTCTGGAAACACCATATATTTT.

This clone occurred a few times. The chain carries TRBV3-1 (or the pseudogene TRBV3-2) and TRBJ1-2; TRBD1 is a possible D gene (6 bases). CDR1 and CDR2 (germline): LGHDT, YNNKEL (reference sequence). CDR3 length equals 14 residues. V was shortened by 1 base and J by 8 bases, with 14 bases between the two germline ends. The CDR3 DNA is TGTGCCAGCAGCCAAGGGGTACAGGGACGAGGCTACACCTTC. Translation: CASSQGVQGRGYTF.

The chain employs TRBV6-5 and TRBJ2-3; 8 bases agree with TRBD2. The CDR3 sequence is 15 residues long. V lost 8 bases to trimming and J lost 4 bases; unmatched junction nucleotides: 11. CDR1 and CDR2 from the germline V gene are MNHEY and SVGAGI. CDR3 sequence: CASGEGLVTPDTQYF. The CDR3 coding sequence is TGTGCCAGCGGCGAGGGACTAGTTACGCCAGATACGCAGTATTTT.

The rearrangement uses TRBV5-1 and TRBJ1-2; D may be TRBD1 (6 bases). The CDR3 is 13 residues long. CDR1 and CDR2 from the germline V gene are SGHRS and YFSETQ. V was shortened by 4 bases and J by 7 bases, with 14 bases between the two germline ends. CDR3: CASSKRQELGYTF. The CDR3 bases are TGCGCCAGCAGCAAACGACAGGAACTTGGCTACACCTTC. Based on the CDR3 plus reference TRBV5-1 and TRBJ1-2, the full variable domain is KAGVTQTPRYLIKTRGQQVTLSCSPISGHRSVSWYQQTPGQGLQFLFEYFSETQRNKGNFPGRFSGRQFSNSRSEMNVSTLELGDSALYLCASSKRQELGYTFGSGTRLTVV.

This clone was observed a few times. DNA of the CDR3: TGTGCCAGCAGCCTACAGGTGGCACACTATGGCTACACCTTC. It encodes CASSLQVAHYGYTF. The J gene is TRBJ1-2, the V gene TRBV7-9; D is perhaps TRBD1 (5 bases). Germline lookup yields CDR1 SEHNR and CDR2 FQNEAQ (reference sequence). The CDR3 loop spans 14 amino acids. V shed 5 bases and J shed 3 bases, with 13 bases lying between them.

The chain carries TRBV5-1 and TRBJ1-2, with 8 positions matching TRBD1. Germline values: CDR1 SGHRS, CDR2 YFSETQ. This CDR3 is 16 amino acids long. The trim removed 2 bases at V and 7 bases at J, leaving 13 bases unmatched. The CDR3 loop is CASSFSSGTGGSGYTF. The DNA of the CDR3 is TGCGCCAGCAGCTTCTCCTCGGGGACAGGCGGTTCTGGCTACACCTTC.

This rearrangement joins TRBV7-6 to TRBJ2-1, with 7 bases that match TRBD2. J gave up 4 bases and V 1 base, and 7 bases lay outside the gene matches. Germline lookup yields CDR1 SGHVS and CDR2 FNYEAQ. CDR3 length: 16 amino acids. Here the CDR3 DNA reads TGTGCCAGCAGCTTAGATGGGGGGGGACCGTACAATGAGCAGTTCTTC. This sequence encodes CASSLDGGGPYNEQFF.

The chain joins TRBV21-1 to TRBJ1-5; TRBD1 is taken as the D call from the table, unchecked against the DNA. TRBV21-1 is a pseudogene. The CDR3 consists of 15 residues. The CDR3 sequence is CASRTGGECNQPQHF. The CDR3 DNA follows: TGTGCCAGCAGGACAGGGGGAGAATGCAATCAGCCCCAGCATTTT.

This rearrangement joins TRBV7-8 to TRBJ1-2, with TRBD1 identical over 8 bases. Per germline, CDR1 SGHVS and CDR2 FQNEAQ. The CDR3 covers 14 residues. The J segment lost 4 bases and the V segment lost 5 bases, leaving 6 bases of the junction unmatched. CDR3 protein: CASSQGAGGYGYTF. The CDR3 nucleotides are TGTGCCAGCAGCCAGGGGGCAGGGGGCTATGGCTACACCTTC. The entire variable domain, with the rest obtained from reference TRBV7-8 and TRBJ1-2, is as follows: GAGVSQSPRYKVAKRGQDVALRCDPISGHVSLFWYQQALGQGPEFLTYFQNEAQLDKSGLPSDRFFAERPEGSVSTLKIQRTQQEDSAVYLCASSQGAGGYGYTFGSGTRLTVV.

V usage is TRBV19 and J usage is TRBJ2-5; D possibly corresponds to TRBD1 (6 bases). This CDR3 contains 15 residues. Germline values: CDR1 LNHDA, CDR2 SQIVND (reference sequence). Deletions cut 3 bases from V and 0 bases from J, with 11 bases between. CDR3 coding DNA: TGTGCCAGTAGTATTGGGGACACGTACCAAGAGACCCAGTACTTC. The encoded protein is CASSIGDTYQETQYF.

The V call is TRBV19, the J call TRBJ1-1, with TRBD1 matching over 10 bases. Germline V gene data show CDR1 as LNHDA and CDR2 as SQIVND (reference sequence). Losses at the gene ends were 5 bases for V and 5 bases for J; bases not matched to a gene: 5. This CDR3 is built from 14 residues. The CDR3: CASSPRTGGTEAFF. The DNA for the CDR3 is TGTGCCAGTAGTCCTAGGACAGGGGGTACTGAAGCTTTCTTT.

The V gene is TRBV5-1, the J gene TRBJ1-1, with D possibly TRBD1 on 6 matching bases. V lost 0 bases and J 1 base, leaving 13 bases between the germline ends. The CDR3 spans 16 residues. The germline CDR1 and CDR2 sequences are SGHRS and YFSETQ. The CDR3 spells CASSLGSTGANTEAFF. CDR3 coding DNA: TGCGCCAGCAGCTTGGGCTCGACAGGTGCGAACACTGAAGCTTTCTTT.

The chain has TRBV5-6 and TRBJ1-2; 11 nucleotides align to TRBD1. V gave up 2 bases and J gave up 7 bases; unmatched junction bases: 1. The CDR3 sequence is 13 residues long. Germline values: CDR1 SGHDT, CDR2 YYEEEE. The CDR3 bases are TGTGCCAGCAGCTTAGGGACAGGGGGTGGCTACACCTTC. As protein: CASSLGTGGGYTF.

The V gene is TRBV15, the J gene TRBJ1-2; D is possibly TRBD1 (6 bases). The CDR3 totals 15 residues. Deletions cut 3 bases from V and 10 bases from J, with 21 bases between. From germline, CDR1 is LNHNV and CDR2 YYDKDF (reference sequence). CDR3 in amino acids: CATSSALGGASDYTF. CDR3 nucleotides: TGTGCCACCAGCAGTGCTCTGGGGGGGGCGTCGGACTACACCTTC.